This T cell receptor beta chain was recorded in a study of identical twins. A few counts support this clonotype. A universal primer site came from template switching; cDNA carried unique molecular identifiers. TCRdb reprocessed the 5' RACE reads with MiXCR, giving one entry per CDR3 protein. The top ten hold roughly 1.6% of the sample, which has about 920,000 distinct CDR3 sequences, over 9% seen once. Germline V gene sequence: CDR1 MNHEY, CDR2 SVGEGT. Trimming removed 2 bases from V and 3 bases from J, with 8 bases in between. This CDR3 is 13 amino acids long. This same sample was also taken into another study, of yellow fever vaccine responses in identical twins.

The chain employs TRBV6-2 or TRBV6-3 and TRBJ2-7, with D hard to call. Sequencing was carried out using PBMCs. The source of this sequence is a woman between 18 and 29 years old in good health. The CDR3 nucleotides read TGTGCCAGCAGTTACGGTCCCTACTACGAGCAGTACTTC. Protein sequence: CASSYGPYYEQYF.